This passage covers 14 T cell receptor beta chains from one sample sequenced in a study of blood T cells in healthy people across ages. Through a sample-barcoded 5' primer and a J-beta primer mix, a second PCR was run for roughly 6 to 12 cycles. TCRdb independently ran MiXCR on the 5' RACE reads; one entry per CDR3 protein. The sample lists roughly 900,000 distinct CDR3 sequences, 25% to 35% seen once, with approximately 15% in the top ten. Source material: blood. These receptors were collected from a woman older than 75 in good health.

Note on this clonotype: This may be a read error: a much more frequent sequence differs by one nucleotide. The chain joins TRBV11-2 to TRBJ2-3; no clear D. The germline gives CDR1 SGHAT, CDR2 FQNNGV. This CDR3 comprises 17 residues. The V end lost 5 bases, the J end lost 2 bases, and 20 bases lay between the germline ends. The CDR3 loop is CASSLPPMSQYTDTQYF. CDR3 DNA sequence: TGTGCCAGCAGCCTACCCCCTATGTCCCAGTACACAGATACGCAGTATTTT.

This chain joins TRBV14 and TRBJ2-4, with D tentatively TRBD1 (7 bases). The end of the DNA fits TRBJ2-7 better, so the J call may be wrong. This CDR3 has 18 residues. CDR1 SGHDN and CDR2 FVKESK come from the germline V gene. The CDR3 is CASSSPFRGARQGYEQYF. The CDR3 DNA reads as TGTGCCAGCAGTTCACCCTTCAGGGGGGCAAGGCAGGGTTACGAGCAGTACTTC.

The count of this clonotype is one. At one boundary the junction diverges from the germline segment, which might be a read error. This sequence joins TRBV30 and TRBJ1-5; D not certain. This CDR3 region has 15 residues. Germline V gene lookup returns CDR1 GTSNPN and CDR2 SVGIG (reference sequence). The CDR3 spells CAWSLTINPNQAQHF. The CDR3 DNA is TGTGCCTGGAGCCTTACCATTAACCCCAATCAGGCCCAGCATTTT.

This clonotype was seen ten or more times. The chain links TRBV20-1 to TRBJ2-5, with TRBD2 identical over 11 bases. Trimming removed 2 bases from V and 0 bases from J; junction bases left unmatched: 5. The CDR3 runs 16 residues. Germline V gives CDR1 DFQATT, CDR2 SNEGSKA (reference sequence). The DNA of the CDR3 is TGCAGTGCTAGATCATGGACTAGCGGGTACCAAGAGACCCAGTACTTC. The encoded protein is CSARSWTSGYQETQYF.

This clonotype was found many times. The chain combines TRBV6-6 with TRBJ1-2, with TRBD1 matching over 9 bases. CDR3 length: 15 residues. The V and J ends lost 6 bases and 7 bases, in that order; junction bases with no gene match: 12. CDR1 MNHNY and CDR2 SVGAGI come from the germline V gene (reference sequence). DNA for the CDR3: TGTGCCAGCAGACCACAGGGGGCGGGTTTTCGTGGCTACACCTTC. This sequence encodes CASRPQGAGFRGYTF.

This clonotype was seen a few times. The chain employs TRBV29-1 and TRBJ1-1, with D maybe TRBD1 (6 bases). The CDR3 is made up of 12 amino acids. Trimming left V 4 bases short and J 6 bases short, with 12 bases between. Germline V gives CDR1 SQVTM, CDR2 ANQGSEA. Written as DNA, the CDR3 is TGCAGCGTTGGAAGGGGGAGGGCTGAAGCTTTCTTT. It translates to CSVGRGRAEAFF.

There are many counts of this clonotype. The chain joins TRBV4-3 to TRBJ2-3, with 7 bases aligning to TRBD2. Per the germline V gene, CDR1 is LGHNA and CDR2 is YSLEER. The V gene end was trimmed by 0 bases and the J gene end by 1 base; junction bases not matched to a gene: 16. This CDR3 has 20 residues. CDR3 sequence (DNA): TGCGCCAGCAGCCAAGATGTGGCAGGGAGGGGATTTGGGGGCACAGATACGCAGTATTTT. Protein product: CASSQDVAGRGFGGTDTQYF.

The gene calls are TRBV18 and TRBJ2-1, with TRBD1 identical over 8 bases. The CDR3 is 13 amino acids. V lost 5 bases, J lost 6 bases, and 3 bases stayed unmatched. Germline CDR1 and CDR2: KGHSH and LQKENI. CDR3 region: CASSVDRANEQFF. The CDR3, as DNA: TGTGCCAGCTCAGTGGACAGGGCCAATGAGCAGTTCTTC.

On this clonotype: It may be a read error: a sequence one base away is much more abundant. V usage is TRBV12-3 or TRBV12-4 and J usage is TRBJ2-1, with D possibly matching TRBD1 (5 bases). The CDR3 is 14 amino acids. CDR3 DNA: TGTGCCAGCAGTTTCGCCAGCAGGGCCAATGAGCGGTTCTTC. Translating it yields CASSFASRANERFF.

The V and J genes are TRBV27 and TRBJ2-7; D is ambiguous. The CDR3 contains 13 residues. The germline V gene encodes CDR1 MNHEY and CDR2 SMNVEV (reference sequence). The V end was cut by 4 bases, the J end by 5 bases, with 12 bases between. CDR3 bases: TGTGCCAGCAGTTATCCCAGGTCCCACGAGCAGTACTTC. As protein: CASSYPRSHEQYF.

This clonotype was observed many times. CDR3 region: CASSQYTGYNEQFF. CDR3 coding DNA: TGCGCCAGCAGCCAATATACAGGGTACAATGAGCAGTTCTTC. The chain couples TRBV4-1 to TRBJ2-1, with TRBD1 as a possible D gene (6 bases). With 2 bases removed from V and 4 bases from J, the gap between germline ends came to 9 bases. CDR3 length: 14 residues. Germline V gives CDR1 MGHRA, CDR2 YSYEKL.

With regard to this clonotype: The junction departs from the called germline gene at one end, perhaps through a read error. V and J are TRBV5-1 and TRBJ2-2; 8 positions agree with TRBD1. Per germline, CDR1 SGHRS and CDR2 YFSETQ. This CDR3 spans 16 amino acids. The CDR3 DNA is TGCGCCAGCAGCTTCGGAGACAGGGGAGCCACCGGGGAGCGGTTTTTT. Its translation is CASSFGDRGATGERFF. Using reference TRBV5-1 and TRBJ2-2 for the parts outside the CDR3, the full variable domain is KAGVTQTPRYLIKTRGQQVTLSCSPISGHRSVSWYQQTPGQGLQFLFEYFSETQRNKGNFPGRFSGRQFSNSRSEMNVSTLELGDSALYLCASSFGDRGATGERFFGEGSRLTVL.

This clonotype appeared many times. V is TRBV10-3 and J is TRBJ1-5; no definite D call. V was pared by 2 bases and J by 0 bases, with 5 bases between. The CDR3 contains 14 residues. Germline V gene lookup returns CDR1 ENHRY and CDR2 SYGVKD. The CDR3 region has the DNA TGTGCCATCAGTGAGGGTAATAGCAATCAGCCCCAGCATTTT. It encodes CAISEGNSNQPQHF.

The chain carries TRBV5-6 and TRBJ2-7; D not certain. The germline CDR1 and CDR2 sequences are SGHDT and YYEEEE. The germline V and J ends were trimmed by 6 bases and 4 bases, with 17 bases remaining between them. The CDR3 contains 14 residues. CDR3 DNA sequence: TGTGCCAGCACCTCGGTTGGGGTTAGATACGAGCAGTACTTC. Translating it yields CASTSVGVRYEQYF.